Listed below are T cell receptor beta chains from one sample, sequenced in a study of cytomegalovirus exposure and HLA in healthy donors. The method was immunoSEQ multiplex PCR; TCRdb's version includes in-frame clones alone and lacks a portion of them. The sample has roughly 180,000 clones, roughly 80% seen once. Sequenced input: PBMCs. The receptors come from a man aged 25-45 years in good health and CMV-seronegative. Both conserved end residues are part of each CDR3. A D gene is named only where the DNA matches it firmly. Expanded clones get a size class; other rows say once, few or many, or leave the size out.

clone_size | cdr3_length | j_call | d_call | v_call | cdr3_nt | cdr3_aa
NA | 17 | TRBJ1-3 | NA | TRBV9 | TGTGCCAGCAGCGTAGAGGGGCTCCGGAGCTCTGGAAACACCATATATTTT | CASSVEGLRSSGNTIYF
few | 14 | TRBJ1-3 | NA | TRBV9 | TGTGCCAGCAGCGTAGGGGGGCTTGGAAACACCATATATTTT | CASSVGGLGNTIYF
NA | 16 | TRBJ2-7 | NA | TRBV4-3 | TGCGCCAGCAGCCAAGATGGGCTACTAGGTGGCTACGAGCAGTACTTC | CASSQDGLLGGYEQYF
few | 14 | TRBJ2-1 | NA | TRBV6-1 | TGTGCCAGCAACTTGAAAGGCGGCCCCAATGAGCAGTTCTTC | CASNLKGGPNEQFF
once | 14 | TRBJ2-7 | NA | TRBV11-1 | TGTGCCAGCAGCTCCCCCCGGAGCTCCTACGAGCAGTACTTC | CASSSPRSSYEQYF
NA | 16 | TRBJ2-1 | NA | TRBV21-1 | TGTGCCAGCAGCAAAGCTCTTCCCGACAGTTACAATGAGCAGTTCTTC | CASSKALPDSYNEQFF
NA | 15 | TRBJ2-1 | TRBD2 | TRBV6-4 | TGTGCCAGCAGTGAAGTCCCTAGCGGAGCCTCCCAGCAGTTCTTC | CASSEVPSGASQQFF
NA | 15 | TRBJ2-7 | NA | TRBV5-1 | TGCGCCAGCAGCTTGGCGGATGGCGGATCCTACGAGCAGTACTTC | CASSLADGGSYEQYF
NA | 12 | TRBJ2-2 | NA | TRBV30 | TGTGCCTGGAGCGTACAAACCGGGGAGCTGTTTTTT | CAWSVQTGELFF
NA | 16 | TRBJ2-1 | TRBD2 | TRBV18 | TGTGCCAGCTCACCGGCGGGGACTAGCGTCTACAATGAGCAGTTCTTC | CASSPAGTSVYNEQFF
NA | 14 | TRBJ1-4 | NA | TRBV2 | TGTGCCAGCAGTCAGGGGTGGACTAATGAAAAACTGTTTTTT | CASSQGWTNEKLFF
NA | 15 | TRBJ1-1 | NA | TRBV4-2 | TGTGCCAGCAGCCAAGAGAGCCGGGAGAACACTGAAGCTTTCTTT | CASSQESRENTEAFF
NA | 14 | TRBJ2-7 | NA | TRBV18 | TGTGCCAGCTCAAGCCAGACAGGTTCCCACGAGCAGTACTTC | CASSSQTGSHEQYF
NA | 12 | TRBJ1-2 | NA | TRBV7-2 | TGTGCCAGCAGCTTACTAGGAGCGGGCTACACCTTC | CASSLLGAGYTF
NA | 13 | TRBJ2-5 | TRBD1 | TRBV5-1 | TGCGCCAGCAGCGGGACAGCCCGGGAGACCCAGTACTTC | CASSGTARETQYF
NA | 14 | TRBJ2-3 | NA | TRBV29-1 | TGCAGCGTCGCTGAGCAGGGTAACACAGATACGCAGTATTTT | CSVAEQGNTDTQYF
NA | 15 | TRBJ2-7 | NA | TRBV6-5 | TGTGCCAGCAGTTACTCATCAGGGGCACCGGGGGAGCAGTACTTC | CASSYSSGAPGEQYF
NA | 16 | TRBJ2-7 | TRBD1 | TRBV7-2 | TGTGCCAGCAGCCGTCCTAGACAGGGAGATTCCTACGAGCAGTACTTC | CASSRPRQGDSYEQYF
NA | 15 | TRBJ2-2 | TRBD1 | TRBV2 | TGTGCCAGCAGTTGGGACAGATCGAACACCGGGGAGCTGTTTTTT | CASSWDRSNTGELFF
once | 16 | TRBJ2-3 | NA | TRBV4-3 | TGCGCCAGCAGCCAAGATCCCCAGGGGAGAGCAGATACGCAGTATTTT | CASSQDPQGRADTQYF
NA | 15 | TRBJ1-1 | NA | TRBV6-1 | TGTGCCAGCACCCTACGGGGGGGCCTGAACACTGAAGCTTTCTTT | CASTLRGGLNTEAFF